Listed here are 13 T cell receptor beta chains from one sample, sequenced in a study of shared clonotypes between healthy human individuals. Some clones are missing from TCRdb's copy, which holds only in-frame ones; the method was immunoSEQ multiplex PCR. Of 2 million to 2.5 million clones in the sample, about 94% are singletons; the top ten hold less than 0.15%. The material sequenced was naive CD4+ T cells sorted from blood. Subset meaning: CD45RA+ positively selected. The receptors were sampled from a man between 18 and 35 years old in good health.

The V call is TRBV6-1, the J call TRBJ2-3; a possible D gene is TRBD1 (5 bases). This CDR3 contains 15 residues. Germline lookup yields CDR1 MNHNS and CDR2 SASEGT. The CDR3 DNA sequence: TGTGCGTCCGTGCTAGGGGCACCTAGCACAGATACGCAGTATTTT. Translated, it gives CASVLGAPSTDTQYF.

In its sample, this clone was seen a few times. V usage is TRBV4-1 and J usage is TRBJ1-5; D unresolved. This CDR3 has 16 amino acids. Trimming removed 0 bases from V and 4 bases from J, with 13 bases in between. The V gene's germline CDR1 is MGHRA and CDR2 YSYEKL. CDR3 DNA sequence: TGCGCCAGCAGCCAAGATTTGCCCGATGGGAATCAGCCCCAGCATTTT. Its translation is CASSQDLPDGNQPQHF.

The rearrangement links TRBV27 to TRBJ1-6; D uncertain. V gave up 2 bases and J gave up 0 bases, with 11 bases separating them. From germline, CDR1 is MNHEY and CDR2 SMNVEV (reference sequence). CDR3 length equals 17 residues. Here the CDR3 DNA reads TGTGCCAGCAGTTTAAGTTCTGAGAGCTCCTATAATTCACCCCTCCACTTT. Its protein product is CASSLSSESSYNSPLHF.

V is TRBV2 and J is TRBJ1-2; 9 bases agree with TRBD1. J lost 5 bases, V lost 2 bases, and 3 bases had no gene match. CDR1 is SNHLY and CDR2 is FYNNEI in the germline V gene. The CDR3 consists of 14 residues. This CDR3 reads CASSEPGQGYGYTF. The CDR3 DNA sequence: TGTGCCAGCAGTGAACCCGGACAGGGGTATGGCTACACCTTC.

The J gene is TRBJ1-6, the V gene TRBV4-1; D not resolved. Trimming removed 4 bases at V and 9 bases at J, with 7 bases between. Looked up from germline, CDR1 is MGHRA and CDR2 is YSYEKL. The CDR3 runs 12 residues. The CDR3 region has the DNA TGCGCCAGCAGCCTTACCGGTTCACCCCTCCACTTT. Protein: CASSLTGSPLHF.

Concerning this clone: Other DNA sequences in the same sample also yield this CDR3. The rearrangement joins TRBV5-1 to TRBJ2-3, with a possible D match to TRBD1 (6 bases). In germline, CDR1 is SGHRS, CDR2 YFSETQ. V was cut by 1 base and J by 1 base, with 13 bases left in between. The CDR3 extends over 16 amino acids. The CDR3 is CASSLTLAGGTDTQYF. The CDR3 DNA is TGCGCCAGCAGCTTGACCTTGGCAGGGGGCACAGATACGCAGTATTTT. Full variable domain (remainder filled in from reference TRBV5-1 and TRBJ2-3): KAGVTQTPRYLIKTRGQQVTLSCSPISGHRSVSWYQQTPGQGLQFLFEYFSETQRNKGNFPGRFSGRQFSNSRSEMNVSTLELGDSALYLCASSLTLAGGTDTQYFGPGTRLTVL.

The chain recombines TRBV29-1 with TRBJ1-2; TRBD1 aligns across 8 bases. Germline loops: CDR1 SQVTM, CDR2 ANQGSEA. This CDR3 spans 14 amino acids. V lost 7 bases, J lost 4 bases, and 11 bases stayed unmatched. CDR3 nucleotide sequence: TGCAGCGACTATAGGACAGGGAAGGCCTATGGCTACACCTTC. Its translation: CSDYRTGKAYGYTF.

The chain is built from TRBV2 and TRBJ1-6; D may be TRBD1 (6 bases). The CDR3 has 15 residues. Germline lookup yields CDR1 SNHLY and CDR2 FYNNEI. V was shortened by 4 bases and J by 2 bases, with 9 bases between the two germline ends. CDR3 protein: CASSAGVPYNSPLHF. The DNA for the CDR3 is TGTGCCAGCAGTGCAGGGGTCCCCTATAATTCACCCCTCCACTTT.

About this clone itself: Other DNA sequences within the sample encode an identical CDR3. The rearrangement joins TRBV30 to TRBJ2-6; D gene ambiguous. Trimming took 4 bases from V and 1 from J, leaving 2 bases between them. CDR3 length: 12 amino acids. Germline V gene data show CDR1 as GTSNPN and CDR2 as SVGIG (reference sequence). CDR3 DNA: TGTGCCTGGACGTCTGGGGCCAACGTCCTGACTTTC. Protein: CAWTSGANVLTF.

The V call is TRBV5-8, the J call TRBJ1-1; TRBD1 agrees at 9 bases. The CDR3 has 13 residues. Trimming cost V 4 bases and J 8 bases; bases outside gene matches: 6. The germline gives CDR1 SGHTS, CDR2 YDEGEE. The CDR3 protein is CASSPGQGFEAFF. DNA for the CDR3: TGTGCCAGCAGCCCGGGACAGGGATTCGAAGCTTTCTTT.

This chain uses TRBV19 with TRBJ2-7, with TRBD1 matching over 7 bases. Losses at the gene ends were 5 bases for V and 2 bases for J; bases not matched to a gene: 12. Germline V CDR1 and CDR2: LNHDA, SQIVND (reference sequence). This CDR3 contains 16 residues. CDR3 sequence (DNA): TGTGCCAGTAGTGAGGGTGTAGGGGACAGACCCTACGAGCAGTACTTC. This translates into CASSEGVGDRPYEQYF.

The sample holds one count of this clone. The CDR3 DNA follows: TGTGCCAGCAGCCGGACAGGGGAAAAACTGTTTTTT. Protein product: CASSRTGEKLFF. The chain carries TRBV6-1 and TRBJ1-4; 8 bases are shared with TRBD1. V shed 6 bases, J shed 8 bases, and the junction held 2 bases outside the gene matches. The CDR3 contains 12 residues. The V gene's germline CDR1 is MNHNS and CDR2 SASEGT.

The rearrangement uses TRBV5-1 and TRBJ1-2, with TRBD1 matching over 9 bases. V gave up 4 bases and J gave up 5 bases; unmatched junction bases: 6. CDR3 length: 14 residues. Germline V gene sequence: CDR1 SGHRS, CDR2 YFSETQ. CDR3 coding DNA: TGCGCCAGCAGCGGATGGACAGGGGATTATGGCTACACCTTC. Residues: CASSGWTGDYGYTF.